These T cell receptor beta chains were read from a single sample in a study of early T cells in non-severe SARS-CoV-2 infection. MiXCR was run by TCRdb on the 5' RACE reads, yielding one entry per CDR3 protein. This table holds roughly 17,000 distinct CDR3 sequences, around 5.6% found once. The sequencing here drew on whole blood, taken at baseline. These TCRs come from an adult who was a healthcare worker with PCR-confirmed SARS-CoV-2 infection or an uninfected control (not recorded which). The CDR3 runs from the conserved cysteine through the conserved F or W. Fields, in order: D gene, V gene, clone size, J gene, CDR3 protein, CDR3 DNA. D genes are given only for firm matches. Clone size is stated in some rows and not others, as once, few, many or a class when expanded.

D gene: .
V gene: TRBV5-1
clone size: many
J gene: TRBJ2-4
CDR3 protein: CASSLRLGTKNIQYF
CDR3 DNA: TGCGCCAGCAGCTTGCGGTTGGGAACCAAAAACATTCAGTACTTC

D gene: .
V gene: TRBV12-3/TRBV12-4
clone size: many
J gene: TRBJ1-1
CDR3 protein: CASTGLAPEAFF
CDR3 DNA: TGTGCCAGCACCGGACTCGCCCCTGAAGCTTTCTTT

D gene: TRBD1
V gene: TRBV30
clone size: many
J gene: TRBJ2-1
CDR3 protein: CAWNENRGPVLFF
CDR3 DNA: TGTGCCTGGAATGAGAACAGGGGCCCCGTGCTGTTCTTC

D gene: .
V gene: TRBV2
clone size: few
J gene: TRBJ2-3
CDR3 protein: CAGAVQEDTQYF
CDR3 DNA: TGTGCCGGGGCGGTGCAGGAGGATACGCAGTATTTT

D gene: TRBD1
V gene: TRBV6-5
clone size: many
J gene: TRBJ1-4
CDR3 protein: CASRVTTGLAKLFF
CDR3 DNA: TGTGCCAGCAGGGTTACGACAGGGTTGGCAAAACTGTTTTTT

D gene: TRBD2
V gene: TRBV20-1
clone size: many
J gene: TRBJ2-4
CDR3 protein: CSARDRLAGGNIQYF
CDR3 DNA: TGCAGTGCTAGAGATCGGCTAGCGGGGGGGAACATTCAGTACTTC

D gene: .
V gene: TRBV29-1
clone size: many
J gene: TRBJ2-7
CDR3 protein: CSVGNRVEQYF
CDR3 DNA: TGCAGCGTTGGAAACAGGGTGGAGCAGTACTTC

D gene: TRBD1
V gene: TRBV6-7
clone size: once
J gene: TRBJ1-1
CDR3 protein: CASRTGTDYTEAFF
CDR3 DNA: TGTGCCAGCAGAACCGGGACAGACTACACTGAAGCTTTCTTT

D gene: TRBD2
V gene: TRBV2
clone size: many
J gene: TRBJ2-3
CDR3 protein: CASRRNEGGTSGHTDTQYF
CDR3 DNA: TGTGCCAGCAGACGAAATGAGGGGGGGACTAGCGGACACACAGATACGCAGTATTTT

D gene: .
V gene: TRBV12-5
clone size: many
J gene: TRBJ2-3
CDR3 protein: CASGFRRDTDTQYF
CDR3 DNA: TGTGCTAGTGGTTTTAGGAGGGACACAGATACGCAGTATTTT

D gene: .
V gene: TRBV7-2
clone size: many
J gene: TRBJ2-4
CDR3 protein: CASTPGGAKNIQYF
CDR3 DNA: TGTGCCAGCACCCCTGGGGGAGCCAAAAACATTCAGTACTTC

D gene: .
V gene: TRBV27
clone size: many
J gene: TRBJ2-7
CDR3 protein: CASRNYPSGVKGRHEQYF
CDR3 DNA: TGTGCCAGCAGAAATTACCCCTCGGGGGTGAAGGGCAGGCACGAGCAGTACTTC

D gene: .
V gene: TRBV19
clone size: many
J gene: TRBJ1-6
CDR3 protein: CASSEGPGGSPLHF
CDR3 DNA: TGTGCCAGTAGCGAGGGGCCAGGCGGATCACCCCTCCACTTT

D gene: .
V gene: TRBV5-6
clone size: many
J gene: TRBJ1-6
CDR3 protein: CASRYRRNYNSPLHF
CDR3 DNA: TGTGCCAGCAGATATCGACGGAACTATAATTCACCCCTCCACTTT

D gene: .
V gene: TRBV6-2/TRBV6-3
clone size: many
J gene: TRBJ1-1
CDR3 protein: CASSYSRGHGEAFF
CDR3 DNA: TGTGCCAGCAGTTACTCTCGGGGGCATGGTGAAGCTTTCTTT

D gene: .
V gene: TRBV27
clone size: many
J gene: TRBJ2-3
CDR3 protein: CASSLQGYNTQYF
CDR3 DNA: TGTGCCAGCAGTTTACAGGGGTATAATACGCAGTATTTT

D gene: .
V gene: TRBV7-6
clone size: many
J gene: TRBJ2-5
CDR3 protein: CASSSVEETQYF
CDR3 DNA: TGTGCCAGCAGCTCTGTCGAGGAGACCCAGTACTTC

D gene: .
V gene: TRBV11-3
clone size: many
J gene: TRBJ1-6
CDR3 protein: CASSFTTGSPLHF
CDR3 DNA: TGTGCCAGCAGCTTCACGACGGGTTCACCCCTCCACTTT

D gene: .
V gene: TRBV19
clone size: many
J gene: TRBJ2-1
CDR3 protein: CASSIGPNEQFF
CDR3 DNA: TGTGCCAGTAGCATTGGCCCAAATGAGCAGTTCTTC

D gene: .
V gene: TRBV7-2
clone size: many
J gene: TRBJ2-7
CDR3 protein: CASSSFNQYEQYF
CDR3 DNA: TGTGCCAGCAGCAGTTTCAATCAATACGAGCAGTACTTC

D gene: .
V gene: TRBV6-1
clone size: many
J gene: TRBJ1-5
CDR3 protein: CASSEQPGNQPQHF
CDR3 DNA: TGTGCCAGCAGTGAACAGCCTGGCAATCAGCCCCAGCATTTT

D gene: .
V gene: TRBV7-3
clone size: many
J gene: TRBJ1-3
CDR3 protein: CASSLYGAGDTIYF
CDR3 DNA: TGTGCCAGCAGCCTGTACGGAGCTGGTGACACCATATATTTT

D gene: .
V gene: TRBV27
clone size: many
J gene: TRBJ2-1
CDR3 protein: CASTSRDEQFF
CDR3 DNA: TGTGCCAGCACCTCCCGAGATGAGCAGTTCTTC

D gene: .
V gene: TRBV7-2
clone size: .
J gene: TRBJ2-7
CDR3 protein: CASSLARVEQYF
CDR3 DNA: TGTGCCAGCAGCTTAGCGAGGGTCGAGCAGTACTTC

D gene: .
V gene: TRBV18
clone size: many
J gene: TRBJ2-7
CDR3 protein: CASSGGPSYEQYF
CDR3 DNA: TGTGCCAGCTCTGGGGGGCCATCCTACGAGCAGTACTTC

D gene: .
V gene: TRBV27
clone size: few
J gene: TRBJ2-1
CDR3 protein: CASSDYNEQFF
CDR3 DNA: TGTGCCAGCAGCGATTACAATGAGCAGTTCTTC

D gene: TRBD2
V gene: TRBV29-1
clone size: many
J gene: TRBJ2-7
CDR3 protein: CSVARGGAGRPLEQYF
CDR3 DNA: TGCAGCGTTGCCCGGGGGGGAGCGGGGCGACCTCTCGAGCAGTACTTC

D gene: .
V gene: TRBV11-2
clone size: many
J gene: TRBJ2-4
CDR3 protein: CASSFPLGGAGNIQYF
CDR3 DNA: TGTGCCAGCAGCTTCCCGCTCGGCGGGGCAGGAAACATTCAGTACTTC

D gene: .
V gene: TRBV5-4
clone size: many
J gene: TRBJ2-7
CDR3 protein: CASSLDRISYEQYF
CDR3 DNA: TGTGCCAGCAGCTTGGACCGAATCTCCTACGAGCAGTACTTC

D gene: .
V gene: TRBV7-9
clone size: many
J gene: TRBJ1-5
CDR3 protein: CASSLGDTLHLNQPQHF
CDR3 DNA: TGTGCCAGCAGCTTGGGGGACACCCTTCACTTGAATCAGCCCCAGCATTTT

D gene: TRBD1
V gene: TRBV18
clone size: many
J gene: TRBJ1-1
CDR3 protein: CASSPGQDTEAFF
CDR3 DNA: TGTGCCAGCTCACCTGGACAGGACACTGAAGCTTTCTTT

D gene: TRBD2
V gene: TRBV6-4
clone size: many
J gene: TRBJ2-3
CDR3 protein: CASSVRSGGTDTQYF
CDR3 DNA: TGTGCCAGCAGTGTCAGAAGCGGGGGCACAGATACGCAGTATTTT

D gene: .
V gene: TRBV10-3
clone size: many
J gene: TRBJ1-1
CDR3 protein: CAISFSAIYTEAFF
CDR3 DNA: TGTGCCATCAGCTTTAGTGCCATCTACACTGAAGCTTTCTTT

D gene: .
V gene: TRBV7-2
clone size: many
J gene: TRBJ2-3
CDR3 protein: CASSPYTDTQYF
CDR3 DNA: TGTGCCAGCAGCCCCTACACAGATACGCAGTATTTT

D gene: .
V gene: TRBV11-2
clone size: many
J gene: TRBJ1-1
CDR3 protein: CASSTRGLGAFF
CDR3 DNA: TGTGCCAGCAGCACCCGGGGCCTGGGGGCTTTCTTT

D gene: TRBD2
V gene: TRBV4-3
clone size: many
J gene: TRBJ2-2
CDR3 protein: CASSQLRTSILNTGELFF
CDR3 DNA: TGCGCCAGCAGCCAACTCCGGACTAGCATTCTGAACACCGGGGAGCTGTTTTTT

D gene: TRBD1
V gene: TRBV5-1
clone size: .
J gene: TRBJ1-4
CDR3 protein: CASGRGQGEKLFF
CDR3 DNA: TGCGCCAGCGGCAGGGGGCAAGGAGAAAAACTGTTTTTT

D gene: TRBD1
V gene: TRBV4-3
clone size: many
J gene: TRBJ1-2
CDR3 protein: CASSPEHHRGANYGYTF
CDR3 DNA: TGCGCCAGCAGCCCTGAACACCACAGGGGAGCTAACTATGGCTACACCTTC

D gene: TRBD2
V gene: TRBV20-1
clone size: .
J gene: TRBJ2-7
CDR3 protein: CSASRLSGAYEQYF
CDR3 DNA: TGCAGTGCTAGCCGCCTTAGCGGGGCCTACGAGCAGTACTTC

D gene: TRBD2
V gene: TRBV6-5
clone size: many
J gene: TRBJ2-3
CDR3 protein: CASSWTSGGRGDTQYF
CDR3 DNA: TGTGCCAGCAGCTGGACTAGCGGGGGCAGAGGAGATACGCAGTATTTT

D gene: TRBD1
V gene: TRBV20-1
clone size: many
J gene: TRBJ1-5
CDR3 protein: CSVTAGRGQGQPQHF
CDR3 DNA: TGCAGTGTCACAGCCGGCAGGGGGCAGGGTCAGCCCCAGCATTTT

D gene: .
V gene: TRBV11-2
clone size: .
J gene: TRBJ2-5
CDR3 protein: CASSLDGDYQETQYF
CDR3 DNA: TGTGCCAGCAGCTTAGATGGAGACTACCAAGAGACCCAGTACTTC

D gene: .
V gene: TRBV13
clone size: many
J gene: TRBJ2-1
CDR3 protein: CASRDLDNEQFF
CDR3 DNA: TGTGCCAGCCGGGATTTGGACAATGAGCAGTTCTTC

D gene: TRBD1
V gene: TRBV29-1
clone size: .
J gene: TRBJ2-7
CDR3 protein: CSVALGQIYSYEQYF
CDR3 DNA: TGCAGCGTTGCCCTGGGACAGATATACTCCTACGAGCAGTACTTC

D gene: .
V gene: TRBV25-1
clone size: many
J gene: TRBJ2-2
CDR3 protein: CASSEWKGGVPGELFF
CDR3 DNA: TGTGCCAGCAGTGAATGGAAAGGCGGGGTCCCCGGGGAGCTGTTTTTT

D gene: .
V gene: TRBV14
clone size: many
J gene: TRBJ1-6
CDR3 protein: CASSHPTGRGSSPLHF
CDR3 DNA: TGTGCCAGCAGCCACCCCACCGGGAGGGGTAGCTCACCCCTCCACTTT

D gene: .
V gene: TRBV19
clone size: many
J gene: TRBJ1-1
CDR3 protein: CASSHGEATEAFF
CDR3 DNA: TGTGCCAGTAGCCACGGGGAGGCCACTGAAGCTTTCTTT

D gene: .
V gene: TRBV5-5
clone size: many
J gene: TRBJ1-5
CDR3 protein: CASSPQGDQPQHF
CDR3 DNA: TGTGCCAGCAGCCCACAGGGAGATCAGCCCCAGCATTTT

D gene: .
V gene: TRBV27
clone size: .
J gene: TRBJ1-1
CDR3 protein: CASSWGSRTEAFF
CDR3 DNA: TGTGCCAGCAGTTGGGGGAGTCGCACTGAAGCTTTCTTT

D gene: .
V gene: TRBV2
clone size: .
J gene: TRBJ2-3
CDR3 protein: CASSELGRTDTQYF
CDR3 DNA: TGTGCCAGCAGTGAACTGGGGCGAACAGATACGCAGTATTTT

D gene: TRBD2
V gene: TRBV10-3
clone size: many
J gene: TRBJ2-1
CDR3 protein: CAITAGDGHEQFF
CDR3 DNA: TGTGCCATCACCGCGGGGGATGGACATGAGCAGTTCTTC